The 17 T cell receptor beta chains listed next were all sequenced from one sample in a study of control samples from healthy donors and cancer patients. Profiling relied on immunoSEQ multiplex PCR, and the TCRdb table lists in-frame clones only, not all of them. The repertoire holds about 130,000 clones, 75% to 95% seen once, with almost 2.5% in the top ten. Sequences were obtained from blood. The receptors were gathered from a young man in good health.

The rearrangement uses TRBV9 and TRBJ1-1; 7 nucleotides agree with TRBD1. The V gene's germline CDR1 is SGDLS and CDR2 YYNGEE. The V and J ends lost 2 bases and 4 bases, in that order; junction bases with no gene match: 5. The CDR3 consists of 14 residues. DNA of the CDR3: TGTGCCAGCAGCGTTGGACAGGAGGGCACTGAAGCTTTCTTT. Translated, it gives CASSVGQEGTEAFF.

This chain links TRBV19 with TRBJ1-2, with TRBD1 matching over 8 bases. The length of the CDR3 is 15 residues. The ends lost 5 bases at V and 5 bases at J; junction bases unmatched: 10. The germline V gene encodes CDR1 LNHDA and CDR2 SQIVND (reference sequence). The CDR3 coding sequence is TGTGCCAGTAGTCCCACTCAGGGGGCGTTTTATGGCTACACCTTC. Amino acid sequence: CASSPTQGAFYGYTF. Full variable domain (outside the CDR3, taken from reference TRBV19 and TRBJ1-2): DGGITQSPKYLFRKEGQNVTLSCEQNLNHDAMYWYRQDPGQGLRLIYYSQIVNDFQKGDIAEGYSVSREKKESFPLTVTSAQKNPTAFYLCASSPTQGAFYGYTFGSGTRLTVV.

This clone was observed a few times. The V gene is TRBV6-5, the J gene TRBJ1-5; 9 bases are shared with TRBD1. There are 15 residues in the CDR3. The V and J ends lost 5 bases and 4 bases, in that order; junction bases with no gene match: 6. Germline CDR1 reads MNHEY; CDR2 reads SVGAGI. DNA for the CDR3: TGTGCCAGCAGTCCGACAGGGGGTGGTAATCAGCCCCAGCATTTT. Its protein is CASSPTGGGNQPQHF.

J is TRBJ1-1 and V is TRBV11-2, with no clear D. Germline V gives CDR1 SGHAT, CDR2 FQNNGV. Between the trimmed V and J ends, which lost 0 bases and 0 bases, there was a span of 11 bases. This CDR3 contains 16 residues. The CDR3 bases are TGTGCCAGCAGCTTAGACCCATTACCGCTGAACACTGAAGCTTTCTTT. Translating it yields CASSLDPLPLNTEAFF. Complete variable domain (other parts from reference TRBV11-2 and TRBJ1-1): EAGVAQSPRYKIIEKRQSVAFWCNPISGHATLYWYQQILGQGPKLLIQFQNNGVVDDSQLPKDRFSAERLKGVDSTLKIQPAKLEDSAVYLCASSLDPLPLNTEAFFGQGTRLTVV.

The chain uses TRBV11-1 and TRBJ1-1, with D possibly matching TRBD1 (5 bases). V was pared by 7 bases and J by 8 bases, with 17 bases between. This CDR3 has 13 amino acids. Germline CDR1 is SGHAT and CDR2 is FQDESV (reference sequence). For the CDR3, the DNA is TGTGCCAGCACCCTACTGGGGGGAATAGAAGCTTTCTTT. It encodes CASTLLGGIEAFF.

The chain employs TRBV3-1 (or the pseudogene TRBV3-2) and TRBJ1-6; TRBD1 might be the D (6 bases). Germline V gene lookup returns CDR1 LGHDT and CDR2 YNNKEL (reference sequence). The V end was cut by 2 bases, the J end by 8 bases, with 16 bases between. The CDR3 has 16 amino acids. For the CDR3, the DNA is TGTGCCAGCAGCCAAAGAGGGGGGGGAGGGCATTCACCCCTCCACTTT. It is translated as CASSQRGGGGHSPLHF.

This chain connects TRBV2 to TRBJ2-7; no firm D call. Germline values: CDR1 SNHLY, CDR2 FYNNEI. CDR3 length equals 10 residues. Trimming removed 8 bases from V and 3 bases from J, with 5 bases in between. CDR3 in DNA: TGTGCCAGCTGGGACTACGAGCAGTACGTC. This gives the protein CASWDYEQYV.

This clone appeared once. The chain couples TRBV3-1 (or the pseudogene TRBV3-2) to TRBJ1-5; 8 nucleotides match TRBD1. Germline loops: CDR1 LGHDT, CDR2 YNNKEL (reference sequence). The CDR3 runs 14 residues. V shed 5 bases and J 6 bases; nucleotides not matched to a gene: 6. The DNA of the CDR3 is TGTGCCAGCAGCGCCCGACAGGGGAGTCAGCCCCAGCATTTT. This sequence encodes CASSARQGSQPQHF.

DNA of the CDR3: TGTGCCAGCAGTTTATCAGGGTCGGGCTCCTACGAGCAGTACTTC. It specifies CASSLSGSGSYEQYF. The rearrangement uses TRBV28 and TRBJ2-7, with D perhaps matching TRBD1 (5 bases). CDR3 length equals 15 residues. V was trimmed by 1 base and J by 0 bases, leaving 10 bases between them. Germline CDR1 reads MDHEN; CDR2 reads SYDVKM.

The chain combines TRBV15 with TRBJ2-7, with 7 bases fitting TRBD1. This CDR3 comprises 13 residues. With 3 bases clipped from V and 6 bases from J, the junction kept 5 bases outside the gene matches. Germline V gene sequence: CDR1 LNHNV, CDR2 YYDKDF (reference sequence). For the CDR3, the DNA is TGTGCCACCAGCAGTAACAGGGGTATCGAGCAGTACTTC. This sequence encodes CATSSNRGIEQYF. Complete variable domain (other parts from reference TRBV15 and TRBJ2-7): DAMVIQNPRYQVTQFGKPVTLSCSQTLNHNVMYWYQQKSSQAPKLLFHYYDKDFNNEADTPDNFQSRRPNTSFCFLDIRSPGLGDTAMYLCATSSNRGIEQYFGPGTRLTVT.

This chain uses TRBV2 with TRBJ2-5; 13 positions agree with TRBD2. Germline lookup yields CDR1 SNHLY and CDR2 FYNNEI. The junction had 2 bases not matched to a gene; V was cut back by 10 bases and J by 3 bases. The CDR3 has 13 residues. CDR3 protein: CATLAGGKETQYF. As DNA, the CDR3 is TGTGCCACACTAGCGGGGGGGAAAGAGACCCAGTACTTC.

This clone was seen a handful of times. CDR3 nucleotides: TGTGCCAGCAGCCCCCAGACGGACCAGTATGGCTACACCTTC. This translates into CASSPQTDQYGYTF. This chain joins TRBV5-4 and TRBJ1-2; D is unclear. Germline V gene data show CDR1 as SGHNT and CDR2 as YYREEE (reference sequence). There are 14 residues in the CDR3. The V and J ends lost 4 bases and 5 bases respectively, with 15 bases between them. The full variable domain, completed using reference TRBV5-4 and TRBJ1-2, is ETGVTQSPTHLIKTRGQQVTLRCSSQSGHNTVSWYQQALGQGPQFIFQYYREEENGRGNFPPRFSGLQFPNYSSELNVNALELDDSALYLCASSPQTDQYGYTFGSGTRLTVV.

V is TRBV14 and J is TRBJ1-1, with D perhaps matching TRBD1 (6 bases). The germline gives CDR1 SGHDN, CDR2 FVKESK. This CDR3 has 15 residues. V was trimmed by 4 bases and J by 1 base, leaving 13 bases between them. CDR3 in DNA: TGTGCCAGCAGCCGAGAAATGACAGGGAACACTGAAGCTTTCTTT. Translation: CASSREMTGNTEAFF.

This rearrangement joins TRBV10-3 to TRBJ2-2, with TRBD1 matching over 11 bases. Germline trimming cut 3 bases from V and 6 bases from J; bases unmatched to any gene: 6. Germline V gives CDR1 ENHRY, CDR2 SYGVKD. The CDR3 spans 16 residues. CDR3 sequence: CAISELPGQGAGELFF. The CDR3 bases are TGTGCCATCAGTGAATTACCGGGACAGGGGGCCGGGGAGCTGTTTTTT.

The chain is built from TRBV4-1 and TRBJ1-6; no firm D call. Germline lookup yields CDR1 MGHRA and CDR2 YSYEKL. Trimming removed 1 base from V and 11 bases from J, with 18 bases in between. The CDR3 sequence is 16 residues long. The CDR3: CASSQGSGLQKAPLHF. CDR3 nucleotides: TGCGCCAGCAGCCAAGGGAGCGGACTACAAAAAGCACCCCTCCACTTT.

V is TRBV21-1 and J is TRBJ2-4; TRBD2 is the table's D call, not checked against the DNA. TRBV21-1 is flagged as a pseudogene. CDR3 length: 16 amino acids. DNA for the CDR3: TGTGCCAGCAGCAAACCGAGAAGAGAATACAAAAACATTCAGTACTTC. Protein: CASSKPRREYKNIQYF.

The chain recombines TRBV9 with TRBJ2-3; TRBD2 agrees at 13 bases. The ends lost 3 bases at V and 2 bases at J; junction bases unmatched: 9. In germline, CDR1 is SGDLS, CDR2 YYNGEE. This CDR3 comprises 18 residues. The CDR3 sequence is CASSGGLAGRGLTDTQYF. The DNA of the CDR3 is TGTGCCAGCAGCGGGGGACTAGCGGGAAGGGGCCTCACAGATACGCAGTATTTT.